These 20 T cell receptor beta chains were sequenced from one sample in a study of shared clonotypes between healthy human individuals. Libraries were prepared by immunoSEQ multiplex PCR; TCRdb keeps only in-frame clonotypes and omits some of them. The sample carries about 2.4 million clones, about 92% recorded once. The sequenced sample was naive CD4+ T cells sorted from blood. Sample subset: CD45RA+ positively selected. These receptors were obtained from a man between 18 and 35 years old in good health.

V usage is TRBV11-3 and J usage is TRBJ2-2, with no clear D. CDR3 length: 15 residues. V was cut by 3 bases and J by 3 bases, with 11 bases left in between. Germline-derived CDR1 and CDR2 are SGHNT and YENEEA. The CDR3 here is CASSFTYLDTGELFF. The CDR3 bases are TGTGCCAGCAGCTTCACGTACCTCGACACCGGGGAGCTGTTTTTT.

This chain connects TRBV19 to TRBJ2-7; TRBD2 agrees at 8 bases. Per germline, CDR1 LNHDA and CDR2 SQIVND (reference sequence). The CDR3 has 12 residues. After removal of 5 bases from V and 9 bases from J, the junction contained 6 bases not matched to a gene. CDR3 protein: CASSAQRELQYF. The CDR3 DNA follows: TGTGCCAGTAGTGCACAGCGGGAGTTGCAGTACTTC.

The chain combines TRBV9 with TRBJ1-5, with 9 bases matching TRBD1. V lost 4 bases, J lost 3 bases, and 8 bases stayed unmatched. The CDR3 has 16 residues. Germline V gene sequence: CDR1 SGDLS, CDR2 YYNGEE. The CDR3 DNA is TGTGCCAGCAGCCCGGGACAGGGTTTTGCCAATCAGCCCCAGCATTTT. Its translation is CASSPGQGFANQPQHF. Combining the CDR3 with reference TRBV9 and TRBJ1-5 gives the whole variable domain DSGVTQTPKHLITATGQRVTLRCSPRSGDLSVYWYQQSLDQGLQFLIQYYNGEERAKGNILERFSAQQFPDLHSELNLSSLELGDSALYFCASSPGQGFANQPQHFGDGTRLSIL.

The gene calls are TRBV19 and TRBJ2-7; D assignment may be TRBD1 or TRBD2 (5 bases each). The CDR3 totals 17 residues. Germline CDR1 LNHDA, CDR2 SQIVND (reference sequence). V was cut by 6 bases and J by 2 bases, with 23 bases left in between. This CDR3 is CASSNGRALGETYEQYF. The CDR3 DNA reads TGTGCCAGTAGCAACGGACGGGCCTTAGGGGAGACCTACGAGCAGTACTTC.

The CDR3 nucleotides are TGTGCCAGCAGCCTAACTAGCGGGGCGAACACCGGGGAGCTGTTTTTT. Amino acid sequence: CASSLTSGANTGELFF. The V call is TRBV13, the J call TRBJ2-2; 10 bases map to TRBD2. In germline, CDR1 is PRHDT, CDR2 FYEKMQ (reference sequence). Trimming cost V 5 bases and J 0 bases; bases outside gene matches: 3. The CDR3 consists of 16 residues.

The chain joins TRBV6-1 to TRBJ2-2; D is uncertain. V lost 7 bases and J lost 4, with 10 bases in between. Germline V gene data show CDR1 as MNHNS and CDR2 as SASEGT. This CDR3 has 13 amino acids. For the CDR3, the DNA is TGTGCCAGCAACCGGCCTGGCACCGGGGAGCTGTTTTTT. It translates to CASNRPGTGELFF.

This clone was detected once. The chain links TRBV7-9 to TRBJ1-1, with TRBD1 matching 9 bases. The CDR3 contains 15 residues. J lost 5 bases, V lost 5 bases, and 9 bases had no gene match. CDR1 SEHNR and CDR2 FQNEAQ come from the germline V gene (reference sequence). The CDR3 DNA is TGTGCCAGCAGCCCGGGACAGGGTATCCGGACTGAAGCTTTCTTT. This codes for CASSPGQGIRTEAFF.

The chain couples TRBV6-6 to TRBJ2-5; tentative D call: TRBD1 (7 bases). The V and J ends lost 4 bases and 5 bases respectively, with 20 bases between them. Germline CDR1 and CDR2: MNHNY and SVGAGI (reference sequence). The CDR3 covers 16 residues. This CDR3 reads CASSLSGRGRSETQYF. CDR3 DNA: TGTGCCAGCAGTTTATCGGGCAGGGGGAGGTCGGAGACCCAGTACTTC.

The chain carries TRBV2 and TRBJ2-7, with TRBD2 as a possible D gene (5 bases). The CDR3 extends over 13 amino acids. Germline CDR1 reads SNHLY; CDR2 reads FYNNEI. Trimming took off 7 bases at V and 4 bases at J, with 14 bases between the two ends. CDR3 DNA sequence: TGTGCCAGCAAGCCCGGGGTCCCGTACGAGCAGTACTTC. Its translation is CASKPGVPYEQYF.

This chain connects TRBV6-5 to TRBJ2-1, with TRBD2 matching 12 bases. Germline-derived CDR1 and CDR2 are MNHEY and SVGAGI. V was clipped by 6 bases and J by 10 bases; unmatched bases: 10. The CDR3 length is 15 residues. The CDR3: CASSKATSGRNEQFF. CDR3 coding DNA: TGTGCCAGCAGCAAAGCAACTAGCGGGAGGAACGAGCAGTTCTTC.

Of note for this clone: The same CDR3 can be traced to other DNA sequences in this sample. The CDR3 coding sequence is TGCGCCAGCAGCTTGGGCGGGCTCTCCTACGAGCAGTACTTC. Protein: CASSLGGLSYEQYF. The chain has TRBV5-1 and TRBJ2-7, with a weak D call TRBD2 (5 bases). The germline V gene has CDR1 SGHRS and CDR2 YFSETQ. CDR3 length: 14 residues. Between the trimmed V and J ends, which lost 0 bases and 0 bases, there was a span of 7 bases. Full variable domain (missing parts from reference TRBV5-1 and TRBJ2-7): KAGVTQTPRYLIKTRGQQVTLSCSPISGHRSVSWYQQTPGQGLQFLFEYFSETQRNKGNFPGRFSGRQFSNSRSEMNVSTLELGDSALYLCASSLGGLSYEQYFGPGTRLTVT.

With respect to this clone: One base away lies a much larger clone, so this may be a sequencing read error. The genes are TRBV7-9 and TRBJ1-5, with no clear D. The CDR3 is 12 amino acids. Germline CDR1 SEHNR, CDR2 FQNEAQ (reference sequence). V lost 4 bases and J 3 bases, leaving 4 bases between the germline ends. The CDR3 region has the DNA TGTGCCAGCAGCTGGGACAATCAGCCCCAGCATTTT. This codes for CASSWDNQPQHF.

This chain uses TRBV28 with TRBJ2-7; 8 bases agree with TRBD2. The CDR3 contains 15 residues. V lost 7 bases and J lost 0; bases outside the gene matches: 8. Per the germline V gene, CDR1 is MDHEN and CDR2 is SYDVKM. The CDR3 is CASTPGGAVSYEQYF. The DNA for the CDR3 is TGTGCCAGCACCCCGGGAGGGGCCGTCTCCTACGAGCAGTACTTC.

The CDR3 bases are TGTGCCAGCGCTCTGACTAGCACAGATACGCAGTATTTT. It encodes CASALTSTDTQYF. The genes are TRBV25-1 and TRBJ2-3; D is unclear. Trimming left V 8 bases short and J 0 bases short, with 9 bases between. CDR1 and CDR2 from the germline V gene are MGHDK and SYGVNS. CDR3 length: 13 amino acids.

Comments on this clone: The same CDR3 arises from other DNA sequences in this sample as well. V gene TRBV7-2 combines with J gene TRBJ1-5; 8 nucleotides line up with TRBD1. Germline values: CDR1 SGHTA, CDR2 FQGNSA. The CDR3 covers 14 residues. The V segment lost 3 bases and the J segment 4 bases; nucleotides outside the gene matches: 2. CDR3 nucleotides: TGTGCCAGCAGCTTTGGACAGGGAAATCAGCCCCAGCATTTT. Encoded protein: CASSFGQGNQPQHF.

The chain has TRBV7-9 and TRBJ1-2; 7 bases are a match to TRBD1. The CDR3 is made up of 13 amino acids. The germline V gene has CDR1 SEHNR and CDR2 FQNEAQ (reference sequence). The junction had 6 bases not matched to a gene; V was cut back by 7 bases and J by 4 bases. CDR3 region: CASILTGSYGYTF. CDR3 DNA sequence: TGTGCCAGCATCCTGACAGGGTCCTATGGCTACACCTTC.

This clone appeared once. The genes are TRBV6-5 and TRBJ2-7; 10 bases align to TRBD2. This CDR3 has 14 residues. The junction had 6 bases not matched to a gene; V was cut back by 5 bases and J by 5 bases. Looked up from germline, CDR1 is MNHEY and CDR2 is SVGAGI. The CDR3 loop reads CASSLLAGKNEQYF. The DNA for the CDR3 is TGTGCCAGCAGTCTACTAGCGGGAAAGAACGAGCAGTACTTC.

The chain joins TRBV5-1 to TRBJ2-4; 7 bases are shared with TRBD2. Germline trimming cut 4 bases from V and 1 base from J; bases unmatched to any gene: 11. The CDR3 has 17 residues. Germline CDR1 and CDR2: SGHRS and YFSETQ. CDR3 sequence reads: CASSPLAGVGAKNIQYF. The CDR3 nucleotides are TGCGCCAGCAGCCCCCTTGCGGGAGTGGGGGCCAAAAACATTCAGTACTTC.

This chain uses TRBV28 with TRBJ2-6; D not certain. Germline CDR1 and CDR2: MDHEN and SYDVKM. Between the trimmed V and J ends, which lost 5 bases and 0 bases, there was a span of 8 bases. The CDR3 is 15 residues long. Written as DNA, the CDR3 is TGTGCCAGCAGTCCTGATAGCTCTGGGGCCAACGTCCTGACTTTC. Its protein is CASSPDSSGANVLTF. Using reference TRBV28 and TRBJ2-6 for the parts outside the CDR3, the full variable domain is DVKVTQSSRYLVKRTGEKVFLECVQDMDHENMFWYRQDPGLGLRLIYFSYDVKMKEKGDIPEGYSVSREKKERFSLILESASTNQTSMYLCASSPDSSGANVLTFGAGSRLTVL.

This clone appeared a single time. The CDR3 DNA is TGTGCCTGGAGTGTAACTAGGACAGGGAAGGCCAACGTCCTGACTTTC. Its translation: CAWSVTRTGKANVLTF. V and J are TRBV30 and TRBJ2-6; 8 bases are shared with TRBD1. CDR3 size: 16 residues. V was clipped by 0 bases and J by 6 bases; unmatched bases: 7. CDR1 GTSNPN and CDR2 SVGIG come from the germline V gene (reference sequence). The full variable domain, completed using reference TRBV30 and TRBJ2-6, is SQTIHQWPATLVQPVGSPLSLECTVEGTSNPNLYWYRQAAGRGLQLLFYSVGIGQISSEVPQNLSASRPQDRQFILSSKKLLLSDSGFYLCAWSVTRTGKANVLTFGAGSRLTVL.